Following are 19 T cell receptor beta chains from one sample sequenced in a study of vaccination effects on CD4 cells after COVID-19. For these receptors, no antigen is known. At the end of nine to ten days of culture, CD4+ T cells were isolated. As their vaccination, participants received two doses of either BNT162b2 or mRNA-1273. Generated by immunoSEQ multiplex PCR, the TCRdb table keeps only in-frame clones and is missing some. Here the sample spans over 9,000 clones, about 75% being singletons. Material: CD4+ T cells from PBMCs cultured without peptide, obtained after COVID-19 vaccination. These receptors were obtained from a human donor who received a COVID-19 vaccine.

This clone was counted a single time. The CDR3 is CASSLELAGAYNEQFF. The CDR3 DNA reads as TGTGCCAGCAGCTTAGAACTAGCGGGGGCATACAATGAGCAGTTCTTC. This chain connects TRBV7-8 to TRBJ2-1; 11 bases line up with TRBD2. V trimming: 1 base; J trimming: 4 bases; junction bases outside the gene matches: 3. Germline V lookup: CDR1 SGHVS, CDR2 FQNEAQ. CDR3 length: 16 residues.

The J gene is TRBJ1-2, the V gene TRBV6-6, with D perhaps TRBD1 (6 bases). Trimming removed 6 bases at V and 8 bases at J, with 16 bases between. This CDR3 spans 13 amino acids. In germline, CDR1 is MNHNY, CDR2 SVGAGI (reference sequence). The DNA of the CDR3 is TGTGCCAGCAGACCCTACAGGGAATGGGGCTACACCTTC. Its translation: CASRPYREWGYTF.

There are a few counts of this clone. The chain couples TRBV7-2 to TRBJ2-7, with TRBD1 matching over 9 bases. The J segment lost 3 bases and the V segment lost 2 bases, leaving 5 bases of the junction unmatched. Germline V lookup: CDR1 SGHTA, CDR2 FQGNSA. The CDR3 covers 15 residues. DNA for the CDR3: TGTGCCAGCAGCTTATCCACGGGACAGGGCTACGAGCAGTACTTC. It is translated as CASSLSTGQGYEQYF.

This chain connects TRBV6-6 to TRBJ2-7; TRBD2 aligns across 8 bases. V lost 5 bases to trimming and J lost 1 base; unmatched junction nucleotides: 4. CDR1 is MNHNY, CDR2 SVGAGI, per germline (reference sequence). The CDR3 is 14 amino acids. DNA for the CDR3: TGTGCCAGCAGTAGCGGGGGTAGTTCCTACGAGCAGTACTTC. Protein: CASSSGGSSYEQYF.

The chain employs TRBV10-3 and TRBJ2-7; 11 positions agree with TRBD2. CDR1 and CDR2 (germline): ENHRY, SYGVKD. This CDR3 is built from 15 residues. V shed 5 bases, J shed 1 base, and the junction held 4 bases outside the gene matches. The CDR3 is CAISSGLAGSYEQYF. DNA of the CDR3: TGTGCCATCAGTTCCGGACTAGCGGGTTCCTACGAGCAGTACTTC.

This clone was seen a single time. This chain joins TRBV6-4 and TRBJ1-2; 12 nucleotides align to TRBD1. The germline V gene has CDR1 MRHNA and CDR2 SNTAGT. V lost 5 bases, J lost 8 bases, and 9 bases stayed unmatched. The CDR3 is 15 residues long. CDR3 bases: TGTGCCAGCAGTTTATCCGGGACAGGGGGCAGAGGCTACACCTTC. Amino acid sequence: CASSLSGTGGRGYTF.

The chain uses TRBV30 and TRBJ2-3; D uncertain. Germline CDR1 and CDR2: GTSNPN and SVGIG (reference sequence). The CDR3 runs 15 residues. Trimming pared 2 bases from V and 3 bases from J, leaving 15 bases between. In nucleotides, the CDR3 is TGTGCCTGGAGTCCCCCGAAGGTTAGGACAGATACGCAGTATTTT. Translating gives CAWSPPKVRTDTQYF.

In this sample, this clone turned up a few times. The V and J genes are TRBV27 and TRBJ2-1, with 10 bases identical to TRBD2. Trimming removed 6 bases from V and 7 bases from J; junction bases left unmatched: 9. The CDR3 is made up of 15 amino acids. The germline gives CDR1 MNHEY, CDR2 SMNVEV (reference sequence). The CDR3 coding sequence is TGTGCCAGCAGCCGTCCGGGACTAGCGTCGAATGAGCAGTTCTTC. This gives the protein CASSRPGLASNEQFF.

The chain joins TRBV12-3 or TRBV12-4 to TRBJ1-1, with D perhaps matching TRBD1 (5 bases). The CDR3 has 13 amino acids. V lost 6 bases and J lost 3, with 11 bases in between. The CDR3 here is CASRQDGYTEAFF. As DNA, the CDR3 is TGTGCCAGCAGACAGGACGGCTACACTGAAGCTTTCTTT.

This clone was counted a few times. The rearrangement uses TRBV13 and TRBJ2-5; no clear D gene. V shed 5 bases and J shed 5 bases, with 9 bases lying between them. The germline V gene has CDR1 PRHDT and CDR2 FYEKMQ (reference sequence). The CDR3 is made up of 12 amino acids. The chain's CDR3 is CASSLQWETQYF. Here the CDR3 DNA reads TGTGCCAGCAGCCTCCAGTGGGAGACCCAGTACTTC.

In its sample, this clone was seen a few times. The gene calls are TRBV25-1 and TRBJ2-3, with 12 bases identical to TRBD2. Per the germline V gene, CDR1 is MGHDK and CDR2 is SYGVNS. J gave up 4 bases and V 2 bases, and 10 bases lay outside the gene matches. The CDR3 runs 18 residues. Written as DNA, the CDR3 is TGTGCCAGCAGTGAACCTAGCGGGGGGGCCTCCGGAGCAGATACGCAGTATTTT. Amino acids: CASSEPSGGASGADTQYF.

The chain uses TRBV5-1 and TRBJ2-1; weak D call: TRBD2 (6 bases). V gave up 0 bases and J gave up 2 bases, with 12 bases separating them. Germline V gives CDR1 SGHRS, CDR2 YFSETQ. CDR3 length equals 16 residues. In DNA form, the CDR3 reads TGCGCCAGCAGCTTGGGGGGTAGCGGCGCCTACAATGAGCAGTTCTTC. Its translation: CASSLGGSGAYNEQFF.

The chain links TRBV3-1 (or the pseudogene TRBV3-2) to TRBJ1-1; TRBD1 matches at 9 bases. Germline lookup yields CDR1 LGHDT and CDR2 YNNKEL (reference sequence). This CDR3 spans 13 amino acids. The V and J ends lost 4 bases and 6 bases, in that order; junction bases with no gene match: 3. The CDR3 region is CASSPGQGAEAFF. The CDR3 nucleotides read TGTGCCAGCAGCCCGGGACAGGGAGCTGAAGCTTTCTTT.

This clone was seen a handful of times. V is TRBV10-3 and J is TRBJ1-6, with D possibly being TRBD1 (6 bases). The CDR3 contains 17 residues. Germline CDR1 and CDR2: ENHRY and SYGVKD. Trimming cost V 5 bases and J 7 bases, with 21 bases left between them. The CDR3 region has the DNA TGTGCCATCAGTTCGTACTCGGCAGGGGCGGTAAATTCACCCCTCCACTTT. Its protein product is CAISSYSAGAVNSPLHF.

J is TRBJ2-5 and V is TRBV28, with a weak D call TRBD2 (6 bases). Germline V lookup: CDR1 MDHEN, CDR2 SYDVKM. There are 13 residues in the CDR3. Trimming cost V 7 bases and J 7 bases, with 16 bases left between them. CDR3 in amino acids: CASIRDSGGTQYF. CDR3 nucleotides: TGTGCCAGCATCCGGGACTCCGGGGGGACCCAGTACTTC.

V and J are TRBV4-3 and TRBJ2-3; TRBD1 agrees at 9 bases. The J segment lost 3 bases and the V segment lost 3 bases, leaving 7 bases of the junction unmatched. Germline CDR1 and CDR2: LGHNA and YSLEER. The length of the CDR3 is 16 residues. CDR3 amino acids: CASSQEQGAGTDTQYF. The CDR3 nucleotides read TGCGCCAGCAGCCAGGAACAGGGGGCCGGAACAGATACGCAGTATTTT.

This chain connects TRBV28 to TRBJ1-2, with TRBD1 as a possible D gene (5 bases). Deletions cut 5 bases from V and 3 bases from J, with 13 bases between. CDR3 size: 14 residues. Germline assignment: CDR1 MDHEN and CDR2 SYDVKM. The CDR3 reads CASSRGRGYYGYTF. The CDR3 DNA reads as TGTGCCAGCAGTCGCGGGAGGGGATACTATGGCTACACCTTC.

The genes are TRBV12-3 or TRBV12-4 and TRBJ1-2; D is uncertain. This CDR3 spans 13 amino acids. The ends were cut back, 4 bases at V and 6 bases at J, with 12 bases in the middle. CDR3 in DNA: TGTGCCAGCAGTTCCAGTACGGGTCATGGCTACACCTTC. Translation: CASSSSTGHGYTF.

This clone was picked up a small number of times. The chain employs TRBV29-1 and TRBJ1-1; 7 nucleotides match TRBD1. Germline values: CDR1 SQVTM, CDR2 ANQGSEA. Germline trimming cut 3 bases from V and 6 bases from J; bases unmatched to any gene: 4. There are 12 residues in the CDR3. CDR3 DNA: TGCAGCGTTGATCGGCAGGGGGCTGAAGCTTTCTTT. Protein product: CSVDRQGAEAFF. The full variable domain, its missing parts supplied by reference TRBV29-1 and TRBJ1-1, is SAVISQKPSRDICQRGTSLTIQCQVDSQVTMMFWYRQQPGQSLTLIATANQGSEATYESGFVIDKFPISRPNLTFSTLTVSNMSPEDSSIYLCSVDRQGAEAFFGQGTRLTVV.